The entry below describes one T cell receptor beta chain. Its antigen is not known. The CDR3 is made up of 15 amino acids. The ends lost 1 base at V and 3 bases at J; junction bases unmatched: 4. The V gene's germline CDR1 is MRHNA and CDR2 SNTAGT. This sample is part of a study of brain T cells in children with intractable seizures. Study-level points and caveats: Patients' HCMV serostatus was unknown; virus specificity rests on CDR3 similarity alone.

Repertoires were generated with immunoSEQ multiplex PCR, while TCRdb's copy carries only in-frame clones and drops some. This sample has tens of thousands of clones, with 94% found just once. This receptor was taken from a boy aged 5-17 years with focal cortical dysplasia and intractable seizures. The sample consisted of peripheral blood, taken at surgery. V usage is TRBV6-4 and J usage is TRBJ1-2; 8 bases line up with TRBD1. CDR3 sequence (DNA): TGTGCCAGCAGTGACTGGGCAGGGGGCGACTATGGCTACACCTTC. Amino acids: CASSDWAGGDYGYTF.